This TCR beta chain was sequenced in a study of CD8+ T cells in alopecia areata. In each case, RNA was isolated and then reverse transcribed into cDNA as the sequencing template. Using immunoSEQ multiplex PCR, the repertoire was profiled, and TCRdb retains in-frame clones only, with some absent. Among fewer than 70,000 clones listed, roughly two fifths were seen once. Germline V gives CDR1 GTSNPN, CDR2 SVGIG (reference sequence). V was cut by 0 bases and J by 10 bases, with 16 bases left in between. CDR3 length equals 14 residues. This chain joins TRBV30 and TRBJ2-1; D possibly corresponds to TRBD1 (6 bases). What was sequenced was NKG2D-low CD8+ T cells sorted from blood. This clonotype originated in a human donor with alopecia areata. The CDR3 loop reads CAWSVGIGGEEQFF. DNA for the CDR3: TGTGCCTGGAGTGTAGGTATTGGGGGCGAGGAGCAGTTCTTC.